Below are 18 T cell receptor beta chains sequenced from a single sample in a study of human T cells and chemical hapten exposure. TCRdb re-derived calls from the RACE reads in MiXCR, one entry per CDR3 protein. The sample lists some 89,000 distinct CDR3 sequences, 25% to 35% occurring once. Time point of the sample: patch test 3, about 24 weeks after DPC sensitization. Sample treatment: therapeutic diphenylcyclopropenone sensitization with weekly scalp DPC. This sample comprised whole blood, obtained in connection with sensitization to the hapten diphenylcyclopropenone (DPC). These TCRs come from a man aged 35-49 years with alopecia areata. Some clones in this sample may be carry-over from other donors' samples.

Only a few counts were recorded for this clonotype. The chain recombines TRBV27 with TRBJ1-1; a possible D gene is TRBD1 (5 bases). This CDR3 has 10 amino acids. The V and J ends lost 8 bases and 7 bases respectively, with 8 bases between them. Germline V CDR1 and CDR2: MNHEY, SMNVEV (reference sequence). The CDR3 bases are TGTGCCAGCGGGGGGGTTGAAGCTTTCTTT. This encodes CASGGVEAFF.

This clonotype has only one observation. V and J are TRBV20-1 and TRBJ2-3; maybe TRBD2 (6 bases). Germline V gives CDR1 DFQATT, CDR2 SNEGSKA (reference sequence). There are 15 residues in the CDR3. Trimming took off 5 bases at V and 2 bases at J, with 17 bases between the two ends. CDR3 loop: CSAGDSLTPTDTQYF. The DNA of the CDR3 is TGCAGTGCTGGGGACTCCTTAACTCCCACAGATACGCAGTATTTT.

The chain has TRBV20-1 and TRBJ1-5; 7 bases align to TRBD1. After removal of 6 bases from V and 1 base from J, the junction contained 9 bases not matched to a gene. The CDR3 is 15 residues long. Germline CDR1 DFQATT, CDR2 SNEGSKA (reference sequence). The CDR3 DNA follows: TGCAGTGCGATAATCCGGGACAGAAGCAATCAGCCCCAGCATTTT. Translation gives CSAIIRDRSNQPQHF.

J is TRBJ2-7 and V is TRBV28; TRBD1 matches 7 bases. J lost 3 bases, V lost 6 bases, and 11 bases had no gene match. Germline lookup yields CDR1 MDHEN and CDR2 SYDVKM. CDR3 length: 15 residues. DNA for the CDR3: TGTGCCAGCAGCTCAACCGACAGGGTAAACTACGAGCAGTACTTC. Protein: CASSSTDRVNYEQYF.

The chain uses TRBV6-1 and TRBJ2-3, with D possibly being TRBD2 (5 bases). This CDR3 has 15 residues. The germline V and J ends were trimmed by 2 bases and 0 bases, with 9 bases remaining between them. CDR1 and CDR2 (germline): MNHNS, SASEGT. The CDR3 region is CASSELASSTDTQYF. The CDR3 DNA reads as TGTGCCAGCAGTGAATTGGCTAGCAGCACAGATACGCAGTATTTT.

The genes are TRBV5-1 and TRBJ2-7; no firm D call. This CDR3 contains 14 residues. Looked up from germline, CDR1 is SGHRS and CDR2 is YFSETQ. V was cut by 4 bases and J by 0 bases, with 11 bases left in between. The CDR3, as DNA: TGCGCCAGCAGCCCGGCGGCCCCCTCCTACGAGCAGTACTTC. The encoded protein is CASSPAAPSYEQYF. Together with reference TRBV5-1 and TRBJ2-7, the CDR3 gives the full variable domain: KAGVTQTPRYLIKTRGQQVTLSCSPISGHRSVSWYQQTPGQGLQFLFEYFSETQRNKGNFPGRFSGRQFSNSRSEMNVSTLELGDSALYLCASSPAAPSYEQYFGPGTRLTVT.

In its sample, this clonotype was seen a few times. V is TRBV7-2 and J is TRBJ2-7; TRBD1 is a possible D gene (6 bases). In germline, CDR1 is SGHTA, CDR2 FQGNSA. Trimming stripped 5 bases from V and 4 bases from J, with 15 bases between. The CDR3 is 14 amino acids. The CDR3 sequence: CASSPEGVSYEQYF. The CDR3 DNA is TGTGCCAGCAGCCCCGAGGGGGTTAGTTACGAGCAGTACTTC. Based on the CDR3 plus reference TRBV7-2 and TRBJ2-7, the full variable domain is GAGVSQSPSNKVTEKGKDVELRCDPISGHTALYWYRQSLGQGLEFLIYFQGNSAPDKSGLPSDRFSAERTGGSVSTLTIQRTQQEDSAVYLCASSPEGVSYEQYFGPGTRLTVT.

The chain is built from TRBV28 and TRBJ2-7, with 9 bases aligning to TRBD2. Germline CDR1 is MDHEN and CDR2 is SYDVKM. Trimming cost V 2 bases and J 4 bases; bases outside gene matches: 9. The CDR3 has 16 residues. The CDR3 DNA reads as TGTGCCAGCAGTTTAAGTGGGGCGGGAGGGTATTACGAGCAGTACTTC. Translating gives CASSLSGAGGYYEQYF.

This clonotype was observed a handful of times. The chain recombines TRBV10-3 with TRBJ2-3; TRBD2 aligns across 9 bases. The CDR3 runs 16 residues. The V segment lost 4 bases and the J segment 2 bases; nucleotides outside the gene matches: 7. Germline-derived CDR1 and CDR2 are ENHRY and SYGVKD. For the CDR3, the DNA is TGTGCCATCAGTGGCGCTAGCGGGGCACCCACAGATACGCAGTATTTT. It yields the protein CAISGASGAPTDTQYF.

This clonotype was counted a few times. The genes are TRBV6-1 and TRBJ1-5; maybe TRBD1 (6 bases). Germline CDR1 reads MNHNS; CDR2 reads SASEGT. The CDR3 sequence is 15 residues long. V gave up 2 bases and J gave up 1 base, with 9 bases separating them. The CDR3 DNA reads as TGTGCCAGCAGTGAATCAGGGGTGAGCAATCAGCCCCAGCATTTT. Translation: CASSESGVSNQPQHF.

The rearrangement links TRBV6-5 to TRBJ2-1; 11 nucleotides agree with TRBD1. This CDR3 comprises 13 residues. The junction had 5 bases not matched to a gene; V was cut back by 6 bases and J by 10 bases. Germline V gene sequence: CDR1 MNHEY, CDR2 SVGAGI. The CDR3 DNA follows: TGTGCCAGCAGGGGGGACAGGGGGTTCGAGCAGTTCTTC. It is translated as CASRGDRGFEQFF.

This rearrangement joins TRBV10-3 to TRBJ1-1; a possible D gene is TRBD1 (5 bases). CDR1 is ENHRY and CDR2 is SYGVKD in the germline V gene. The germline V and J ends were trimmed by 4 bases and 1 base, with 10 bases remaining between them. This CDR3 is built from 14 residues. CDR3 amino acids: CAISADTKNTEAFF. As DNA, the CDR3 is TGTGCCATCAGTGCGGACACTAAGAACACTGAAGCTTTCTTT.

This chain links TRBV7-8 with TRBJ1-1; TRBD1 aligns across 7 bases. This CDR3 spans 18 amino acids. V lost 4 bases, J lost 0 bases, and 14 bases stayed unmatched. Looked up from germline, CDR1 is SGHVS and CDR2 is FQNEAQ. Here the CDR3 reads CASSSNRNRGDMNTEAFF. CDR3 nucleotide sequence: TGTGCCAGCAGCTCGAACAGGAACAGGGGAGACATGAACACTGAAGCTTTCTTT.

J is TRBJ2-1 and V is TRBV30; D gene uncertain. Trimming took 8 bases from V and 3 from J, leaving 14 bases between them. Germline lookup yields CDR1 GTSNPN and CDR2 SVGIG (reference sequence). The CDR3 length is 13 residues. The CDR3 sequence: CAGSPVLYNEQFF. In nucleotides, the CDR3 is TGTGCCGGGTCTCCGGTCCTCTACAATGAGCAGTTCTTC.

The chain uses TRBV20-1 and TRBJ2-5, with 7 bases fitting TRBD2. Trimming took 0 bases from V and 6 from J; bases not matched to a gene: 7. The germline V gene encodes CDR1 DFQATT and CDR2 SNEGSKA (reference sequence). The CDR3 loop spans 14 amino acids. The CDR3 reads CSARDRLAAKTQYF. The CDR3 DNA follows: TGCAGTGCTAGAGACCGACTAGCCGCGAAGACCCAGTACTTC.

This clonotype was observed a handful of times. The chain employs TRBV6-5 and TRBJ2-5; D is unclear. Trimming took off 0 bases at V and 7 bases at J, with 6 bases between the two ends. The CDR3 consists of 12 residues. From germline, CDR1 is MNHEY and CDR2 SVGAGI. The CDR3 sequence: CASSYSKGTQYF. CDR3 bases: TGTGCCAGCAGTTACTCGAAGGGGACCCAGTACTTC.

This clonotype came up a few times. The rearrangement links TRBV29-1 to TRBJ2-5, with 14 bases identical to TRBD2. Germline V lookup: CDR1 SQVTM, CDR2 ANQGSEA. CDR3 size: 17 residues. With 6 bases clipped from V and 4 bases from J, the junction kept 13 bases outside the gene matches. CDR3 nucleotides: TGCAGCGTAGCAGCCGGGACTAGCGGGAGTAGACGAGAGACCCAGTACTTC. This codes for CSVAAGTSGSRRETQYF.

This clonotype was seen a few times. The rearrangement uses TRBV10-3 and TRBJ1-1; D may be TRBD1 (6 bases). CDR3 size: 13 residues. Germline-derived CDR1 and CDR2 are ENHRY and SYGVKD. The V end was cut by 6 bases, the J end by 2 bases, with 10 bases between. The CDR3 DNA reads as TGTGCCATCAGAGTACAGGGAAACACTGAAGCTTTCTTT. Amino acid sequence: CAIRVQGNTEAFF.